This TCR beta chain was retrieved from a study of cytomegalovirus exposure and HLA in healthy donors. The wider study: Earlier results showed approximately 110 million unique TCR beta sequences derived from approximately 170 million T cells. Findings of the study overall: Other equally common chains were less clonally expanded than HLA-associated TCR beta chains, a later analysis showed. Analysis was carried out at a later point, and it linked a missense DCLRE1C variant to TCR beta V- and J-gene trimming. The classifier reportedly diagnosed cytomegalovirus status with high specificity and sensitivity.

To note about this clone: No antigen is known for it.

This CDR3 is 16 amino acids long. Germline loops: CDR1 SGHVS, CDR2 FNYEAQ. Trimming removed 1 base from V and 0 bases from J, with 10 bases in between. The PCR used 60 Vbeta and 13 Jbeta primers. The assay was immunoSEQ multiplex PCR, and TCRdb's table has in-frame clones only and misses some. Among roughly 160,000 clones, roughly 80% were seen once, and the ten largest hold roughly 1%. Specimen: PBMCs. The TCR originated in a man aged 25-45 years in good health and CMV-seronegative. This rearrangement joins TRBV7-6 to TRBJ2-4; tentative D call: TRBD2 (7 bases). The CDR3 loop reads CASSLGGGVAKNIQYF. Written as DNA, the CDR3 is TGTGCCAGCAGCTTAGGAGGGGGGGTAGCCAAAAACATTCAGTACTTC.